This entry is about one T cell receptor beta chain. The entry originates in a study of CD8+CD57+ T cells in acquired aplastic anemia. V lost 7 bases and J lost 5, with 8 bases in between. The CDR3 spans 11 residues. Germline V gives CDR1 MRHNA, CDR2 SNTAGT. The sequenced patients had an expansion of CD8+CD57+ cells seen by flow cytometry. The use of genomic DNA as template underpinned the TCR beta VDJ and CDR3 profiling. TCRdb reprocessed the reads with MiXCR, giving one entry per CDR3 protein. The sample includes 150,000 to 200,000 distinct CDR3 sequences, around half of them seen just once. The sequence was obtained from a human donor with aplastic anemia. Input material: sorted CD4+, CD8+, or CD8+CD57+ T cells (not recorded which) from PBMCs. The chain couples TRBV6-4 to TRBJ2-5; no clear D gene. The CDR3 nucleotides are TGTGCCAGCATCCTAGGGGAGACCCAGTACTTC. Its translation is CASILGETQYF.